Below, 18 T cell receptor beta chains from the same sample are listed, as sequenced in a study of response to subunit inactivated influenza vaccine. TCRdb fed the RT-PCR reads into MiXCR, producing one record per CDR3 protein. The sample has about 540,000 distinct CDR3 sequences, roughly 25% seen once. The sample also formed part of further work on T cells expressing NK-cell markers. That report adds: UMI-tagged 5'RACE template switching yielded the TCR beta cDNA.

The sequencing here drew on CD4+ T cells sorted from PBMCs, taken less than 13 days after vaccination. All receptors come from a man between 50 and 59 years old who received an inactivated influenza vaccine.

The rearrangement uses TRBV7-6 and TRBJ1-1; D is possibly TRBD1 (6 bases). V was trimmed by 4 bases and J by 0 bases, leaving 12 bases between them. The CDR3 runs to 15 residues. The germline gives CDR1 SGHVS, CDR2 FNYEAQ. The CDR3 region is CASSSRGDMNTEAFF. CDR3 DNA: TGTGCCAGCAGCTCAAGGGGGGACATGAACACTGAAGCTTTCTTT.

This clonotype came up a few times. The chain recombines TRBV12-3 or TRBV12-4 with TRBJ2-3; the match to TRBD1 covers 11 bases. The CDR3 runs to 17 residues. Trimming took 5 bases from V and 0 from J; bases not matched to a gene: 7. This chain's CDR3 is CASSAPGQGVSTDTQYF. The CDR3 DNA is TGTGCCAGCAGTGCCCCGGGACAGGGGGTTAGCACAGATACGCAGTATTTT.

The chain employs TRBV23-1 and TRBJ2-7, with D uncertain. TRBV23-1 is identified as an open reading frame with a role that is uncertain. The CDR3 sequence is 15 residues long. The V end lost 4 bases, the J end lost 3 bases, and 16 bases lay between the germline ends. The CDR3 DNA reads as TGCGCCAGCAGTCCAATCCGTGGCCGCGGCTACGAGCAGTACTTC. It yields the protein CASSPIRGRGYEQYF.

The chain links TRBV5-1 to TRBJ2-5; 9 bases align to TRBD1. CDR1 is SGHRS and CDR2 is YFSETQ in the germline V gene. V lost 2 bases and J lost 5; bases outside the gene matches: 10. This CDR3 comprises 16 residues. CDR3 residues: CASSFSTGGSGETQYF. The CDR3 coding sequence is TGCGCCAGCAGCTTTTCTACAGGGGGCTCGGGGGAGACCCAGTACTTC.

V gene TRBV6-2 or TRBV6-3 combines with J gene TRBJ2-1, with unresolved D. The CDR3 loop spans 18 amino acids. The germline V gene has CDR1 MNHEY and CDR2 SVGEGT. Trimming took 6 bases from V and 8 from J, leaving 29 bases between them. The CDR3 region has the DNA TGTGCCAGCAGCGAGGCCCCGGAACCTCGTCATCGGTGGGATGAGCAGTTCTTC. Translation: CASSEAPEPRHRWDEQFF.

Many counts were recorded for this clonotype. CDR3 in amino acids: CASRHRKRDRGTGELFF. CDR3 coding DNA: TGTGCCAGCAGACACCGAAAAAGGGACAGGGGTACCGGGGAGCTGTTTTTT. The V call is TRBV12-3 or TRBV12-4, the J call TRBJ2-2, with TRBD1 matching 10 bases. This CDR3 has 17 residues. J gave up 5 bases and V 6 bases, and 12 bases lay outside the gene matches.

This clonotype came up a few times. This chain links TRBV5-1 with TRBJ2-1; 8 positions agree with TRBD2. In germline, CDR1 is SGHRS, CDR2 YFSETQ. The CDR3 has 16 residues. With V trimmed by 4 bases and J by 2 bases, 8 bases remained unmatched. The CDR3 spells CASSPAPGLAYNEQFF. The CDR3 coding sequence is TGCGCCAGCAGCCCCGCGCCGGGACTAGCCTACAATGAGCAGTTCTTC.

The genes are TRBV10-3 and TRBJ2-7; TRBD2 aligns across 7 bases. Germline V lookup: CDR1 ENHRY, CDR2 SYGVKD. The CDR3 consists of 15 residues. The junction had 10 bases not matched to a gene; V was cut back by 6 bases and J by 2 bases. The CDR3 protein is CAISGFLAEAYEQYF. In nucleotides, the CDR3 is TGTGCCATCAGCGGATTTCTAGCGGAAGCCTACGAGCAGTACTTC.

The V call is TRBV20-1, the J call TRBJ2-5; D is unresolved. The CDR3 extends over 13 amino acids. Trimming took 6 bases from V and 0 from J, leaving 11 bases between them. Germline CDR1 reads DFQATT; CDR2 reads SNEGSKA (reference sequence). The CDR3 region has the DNA TGCAGTGCCTATGGCCTGTACCAAGAGACCCAGTACTTC. This encodes CSAYGLYQETQYF.

This clonotype was counted between two and nine times. CDR3 sequence reads: CASSLAGAGYGYTF. CDR3 sequence (DNA): TGTGCCAGCAGTTTGGCAGGCGCCGGCTATGGCTACACCTTC. The chain has TRBV12-3 or TRBV12-4 and TRBJ1-2; D not resolved. The CDR3 spans 14 residues. Trimming stripped 3 bases from V and 4 bases from J, with 12 bases between.

V and J are TRBV27 and TRBJ1-1, with D unclear. Germline CDR1 and CDR2: MNHEY and SMNVEV (reference sequence). The CDR3 consists of 17 residues. Trimming stripped 5 bases from V and 3 bases from J, with 22 bases between. The CDR3: CASSPRGPGSFHTEAFF. As DNA, the CDR3 is TGTGCCAGCAGTCCGCGAGGCCCTGGCAGCTTTCACACTGAAGCTTTCTTT.

CDR3 in DNA: TGTGCCAGCAGCTCGGTCGGCGGGAGGGCCGCAGATACGCAGTATTTT. As protein: CASSSVGGRAADTQYF. V usage is TRBV7-6 and J usage is TRBJ2-3, with 9 bases matching TRBD2. The ends lost 4 bases at V and 4 bases at J; junction bases unmatched: 9. The V gene's germline CDR1 is SGHVS and CDR2 FNYEAQ. This CDR3 is built from 16 residues.

The chain joins TRBV5-1 to TRBJ2-3; possible D gene TRBD1, 6 bases. The CDR3 totals 13 residues. Germline-derived CDR1 and CDR2 are SGHRS and YFSETQ. Trimming cost V 0 bases and J 11 bases, with 13 bases left between them. The CDR3 nucleotides are TGCGCCAGCAGCTTGGCCGGGACATCTAAGCAGTATTTT. Amino acid sequence: CASSLAGTSKQYF.

The count of this clonotype is one. The chain employs TRBV3-1 and TRBJ2-4, with D tentatively TRBD1 (6 bases). The length of the CDR3 is 14 residues. Germline V gives CDR1 LGHDT, CDR2 YNNKEL (reference sequence). The V and J ends lost 4 bases and 5 bases respectively, with 12 bases between them. The CDR3 is CASSPPGVQNIQYF. CDR3 coding DNA: TGTGCCAGCAGCCCCCCAGGGGTCCAAAACATTCAGTACTTC.

The chain uses TRBV27 and TRBJ1-1; D remains ambiguous. The germline V gene has CDR1 MNHEY and CDR2 SMNVEV (reference sequence). The CDR3 is made up of 13 amino acids. The ends were cut back, 5 bases at V and 1 base at J, with 8 bases in the middle. The CDR3 region is CASSAFENTEAFF. CDR3 sequence (DNA): TGTGCCAGCAGTGCCTTCGAGAACACTGAAGCTTTCTTT.

In this sample, this clonotype turned up a few times. This chain connects TRBV4-3 to TRBJ1-5, with D possibly TRBD1 on 5 matching bases. The CDR3 covers 16 residues. CDR1 and CDR2 (germline): LGHNA, YSLEER. Trimming left V 1 base short and J 3 bases short, with 13 bases between. CDR3 in DNA: TGCGCCAGCAGCCAAGGGGCAGGGCGAGACAATCAGCCCCAGCATTTT. This codes for CASSQGAGRDNQPQHF.

In this sample, this clonotype turned up a few times. V usage is TRBV4-1 and J usage is TRBJ1-3; D is undetermined. Trimming stripped 6 bases from V and 0 bases from J, with 15 bases between. There are 16 residues in the CDR3. The germline gives CDR1 MGHRA, CDR2 YSYEKL. The CDR3 region is CASSQIGSYSGNTIYF. CDR3 in DNA: TGCGCCAGCAGTCAAATAGGGAGCTACTCTGGAAACACCATATATTTT.

This clonotype has a handful of counts. The rearrangement uses TRBV12-3 or TRBV12-4 and TRBJ2-2; TRBD1 matches 12 bases. Trimming at V came to 7 bases and at J to 6 bases, leaving 9 bases not matched to a gene. The length of the CDR3 is 16 residues. The CDR3 DNA sequence: TGTGCCAGCATCCCTCCGGGACAGGGGGCTGCCGGGGAGCTGTTTTTT. Its protein is CASIPPGQGAAGELFF.